This TCR beta chain was captured in a study of cytomegalovirus exposure and HLA in healthy donors. Study outcomes and limitations: Prior analysis indicated that the majority of TCR beta V segments exhibited productivity approximately 90% or approximately 30% of the time.

V was cut by 4 bases and J by 7 bases, with 17 bases left in between. The CDR3 covers 15 residues. Looked up from germline, CDR1 is SGHVS and CDR2 is FNYEAQ. As concerns this clone: Antigen: not known.

Amplification used 60 Vbeta primers and 13 Jbeta primers. Sequenced by immunoSEQ multiplex PCR; TCRdb stores in-frame clones only, minus some. The data hold about 130,000 clones, with approximately 75% observed a single time. All donors participated as healthy donors of bone marrow. This receptor was obtained from a woman between 45 and 65 years old in good health and CMV-seronegative. Material for sequencing was PBMCs. The rearrangement uses TRBV7-6 and TRBJ2-1; D is perhaps TRBD1 (5 bases). Written as DNA, the CDR3 is TGTGCCAGCAGCTCCGGACCGACAGTTTTTAATGAGCAGTTCTTC. Translation gives CASSSGPTVFNEQFF.